Below are 22 T cell receptor beta chains sequenced from a single sample in a study of Ad26.COV2.S vaccination and SARS-CoV-2 variants. The data were produced by immunoSEQ multiplex PCR, yet TCRdb's version contains in-frame clones alone and is incomplete. The data contain under 600,000 clones, 80% to 90% of them seen just once; the ten biggest clones take up under 2%. The treatment denotes: over 15 received Ad26.COV2.S at low or high dose, single or two shots; a few received placebo; per-sample allocation not given. The investigators took samples on day 63 after the first vaccine or placebo injection. This specimen was peripheral blood, taken in a trial of Ad26.COV2.S vaccine versus placebo. The receptor source for this set is a person aged 18-65 years who received the Ad26.COV2.S COVID-19 vaccine or a placebo.

The chain combines TRBV24-1 with TRBJ2-7, with 7 bases aligning to TRBD1. The CDR3 loop spans 15 amino acids. With 4 bases clipped from V and 7 bases from J, the junction kept 12 bases outside the gene matches. Per germline, CDR1 KGHDR and CDR2 SFDVKD. The CDR3 DNA follows: TGTGCCACCAGTGACCCTCGACAGGGAACGGGGGAGCAGTACTTC. It codes for CATSDPRQGTGEQYF.

The chain is built from TRBV20-1 and TRBJ2-7, with D hard to call. The V gene lost 3 bases and the J gene lost 3 bases, with 6 bases spanning the gap. The germline V gene encodes CDR1 DFQATT and CDR2 SNEGSKA (reference sequence). The CDR3 extends over 11 amino acids. DNA of the CDR3: TGCAGTGCTAGTACCATCTACGAGCAGTACTTC. Protein product: CSASTIYEQYF.

This sequence joins TRBV27 and TRBJ1-1; D is possibly TRBD1 (6 bases). V was shortened by 6 bases and J by 0 bases, with 11 bases between the two germline ends. This CDR3 contains 14 residues. Germline-derived CDR1 and CDR2 are MNHEY and SMNVEV (reference sequence). DNA of the CDR3: TGTGCCAGCAGGTGGGGGCCTATGAACACTGAAGCTTTCTTT. This encodes CASRWGPMNTEAFF.

The J gene is TRBJ2-7, the V gene TRBV19; 11 nucleotides agree with TRBD2. CDR1 and CDR2 from the germline V gene are LNHDA and SQIVND (reference sequence). The CDR3 covers 15 residues. Trimming at V came to 6 bases and at J to 3 bases, leaving 7 bases not matched to a gene. The DNA of the CDR3 is TGTGCCAGTAGATATAGCGGGAGGGATAGCTACGAGCAGTACTTC. Amino acids: CASRYSGRDSYEQYF.

The chain recombines TRBV7-2 with TRBJ2-3, with TRBD1 as a possible D gene (6 bases). Germline V gene data show CDR1 as SGHTA and CDR2 as FQGNSA. The V and J ends lost 4 bases and 5 bases respectively, with 16 bases between them. This CDR3 comprises 15 residues. The CDR3: CASSSDRTRGDTQYF. Written as DNA, the CDR3 is TGTGCCAGCAGCTCCGACAGGACCCGAGGAGATACGCAGTATTTT.

The rearrangement links TRBV20-1 to TRBJ2-2; 9 nucleotides line up with TRBD2. The germline V gene encodes CDR1 DFQATT and CDR2 SNEGSKA (reference sequence). The CDR3 is made up of 16 amino acids. Losses at the gene ends were 3 bases for V and 5 bases for J; bases not matched to a gene: 10. CDR3 in amino acids: CSASAVSGSRTGELFF. The CDR3 DNA is TGCAGTGCTAGTGCCGTTAGCGGGAGTAGAACCGGGGAGCTGTTTTTT.

The J gene is TRBJ2-3, the V gene TRBV10-3; 7 bases are a match to TRBD2. This CDR3 contains 15 residues. V lost 7 bases and J lost 4; bases outside the gene matches: 11. Per the germline V gene, CDR1 is ENHRY and CDR2 is SYGVKD. The CDR3 coding sequence is TGTGCCATCAATTCCGGGCCCCGGGAGGCAGATACGCAGTATTTT. Residues: CAINSGPREADTQYF.

The chain couples TRBV19 to TRBJ1-5, with D possibly TRBD1 on 5 matching bases. Germline V CDR1 and CDR2: LNHDA, SQIVND (reference sequence). The V and J ends lost 0 bases and 7 bases respectively, with 10 bases between them. This CDR3 is 14 amino acids long. CDR3 amino acids: CASSIDRVRQPQHF. Written as DNA, the CDR3 is TGTGCCAGTAGTATAGACAGGGTACGGCAGCCCCAGCATTTT.

The rearrangement uses TRBV5-4 and TRBJ2-5; no definite D call. V was shortened by 1 base and J by 1 base, with 5 bases between the two germline ends. The CDR3 has 13 residues. Germline CDR1 SGHNT, CDR2 YYREEE (reference sequence). CDR3 sequence reads: CASSLSPQETQYF. CDR3 bases: TGTGCCAGCAGCTTGTCTCCCCAAGAGACCCAGTACTTC.

The gene calls are TRBV15 and TRBJ1-1; 8 positions agree with TRBD1. The CDR3 is 16 residues long. Germline V gives CDR1 LNHNV, CDR2 YYDKDF (reference sequence). V gave up 5 bases and J gave up 1 base; unmatched junction bases: 9. CDR3 coding DNA: TGTGCCACCAGCGGAGGACAGGGCGGAGGGAACACTGAAGCTTTCTTT. Its protein is CATSGGQGGGNTEAFF.

V usage is TRBV5-5 and J usage is TRBJ2-7, with 9 positions matching TRBD2. The V gene's germline CDR1 is SGHKS and CDR2 YYEKEE (reference sequence). The CDR3 length is 15 residues. The ends lost 4 bases at V and 3 bases at J; junction bases unmatched: 8. In DNA, the CDR3 is TGTGCCAGCAGCCCCGGGCTAGCGGGGATCTACGAGCAGTACTTC. It specifies CASSPGLAGIYEQYF.

The chain recombines TRBV5-4 with TRBJ1-3, with D maybe TRBD1 (6 bases). The CDR3 totals 16 residues. V lost 6 bases and J 0 bases, leaving 16 bases between the germline ends. CDR1 is SGHNT, CDR2 YYREEE, per germline (reference sequence). The chain's CDR3 is CASNHQGSGSGNTIYF. As DNA, the CDR3 is TGTGCCAGCAACCATCAGGGGTCCGGCTCTGGAAACACCATATATTTT.

Comment on this clone: At one of its ends the junction is not consistent with the germline gene, which may arise from a read error. The gene calls are TRBV7-7 and TRBJ2-3; 8 bases agree with TRBD1. CDR1 and CDR2 (germline): SSHAT, FNYEAQ (reference sequence). The CDR3 sequence is 16 residues long. CDR3 nucleotides: TGTGCTAGCAGCCCCAATCCGGGACAGGGCACAGATACGCAGTATTTT. Amino acids: CASSPNPGQGTDTQYF.

The V gene is TRBV5-5, the J gene TRBJ2-7; unclear D gene. CDR1 is SGHKS and CDR2 is YYEKEE in the germline V gene (reference sequence). The CDR3 is made up of 15 amino acids. Deletions cut 0 bases from V and 0 bases from J, with 10 bases between. The CDR3 region is CASSLAGSSSYEQYF. CDR3 nucleotide sequence: TGTGCCAGCAGCTTGGCAGGTTCAAGCTCCTACGAGCAGTACTTC.

This clone was seen a single time. This chain links TRBV19 with TRBJ2-7; D not resolved. V was pared by 4 bases and J by 9 bases, with 16 bases between. CDR1 and CDR2 (germline): LNHDA, SQIVND (reference sequence). The CDR3 runs 13 residues. The CDR3 DNA is TGTGCCAGTAGTACGGCCGGATCGGGTTTGCAGTACTTC. This gives the protein CASSTAGSGLQYF. Full variable domain (outside the CDR3, taken from reference TRBV19 and TRBJ2-7): DGGITQSPKYLFRKEGQNVTLSCEQNLNHDAMYWYRQDPGQGLRLIYYSQIVNDFQKGDIAEGYSVSREKKESFPLTVTSAQKNPTAFYLCASSTAGSGLQYFGPGTRLTVT.

The gene calls are TRBV30 and TRBJ1-6; 9 positions agree with TRBD1. CDR3 length equals 18 residues. V was pared by 0 bases and J by 0 bases, with 6 bases of the junction left unmatched. Germline V gives CDR1 GTSNPN, CDR2 SVGIG (reference sequence). The CDR3 DNA reads as TGTGCCTGGAGTGTGGGACAGGGCCGGAGCTCCTATAATTCACCCCTCCACTTT. Protein sequence: CAWSVGQGRSSYNSPLHF.

The CDR3 nucleotides are TGTGCCAGCAGCCCTACTCCGGGACAGGGGGCGCGGGAGACCCAGTACTTC. The encoded protein is CASSPTPGQGARETQYF. The chain carries TRBV6-2 or TRBV6-3 and TRBJ2-5; TRBD1 matches at 12 bases. Per germline, CDR1 MNHEY and CDR2 SVGEGT. This CDR3 is 17 amino acids long. The ends lost 6 bases at V and 5 bases at J; junction bases unmatched: 13.

The chain employs TRBV4-3 and TRBJ1-1, with 7 bases aligning to TRBD1. This CDR3 has 14 amino acids. V dropped 2 bases and J dropped 10; count of bases not matched to a gene: 10. Germline V gives CDR1 LGHNA, CDR2 YSLEER. The CDR3 coding sequence is TGCGCCAGCAGCCAAACTAGGGGGCCCCAGGGAGCTTTCTTT. Its translation: CASSQTRGPQGAFF.

CDR3: CASSMGLAGRTRETQYF. The CDR3 DNA reads as TGTGCCAGTAGTATGGGCCTAGCGGGGCGTACCAGGGAGACCCAGTACTTC. The rearrangement uses TRBV19 and TRBJ2-5; 9 bases map to TRBD2. Germline V lookup: CDR1 LNHDA, CDR2 SQIVND (reference sequence). The CDR3 contains 17 residues. J was trimmed by 5 bases and V by 3 bases; bases with no gene match: 13.

The gene calls are TRBV6-1 and TRBJ2-1, with D perhaps TRBD2 (6 bases). The germline V and J ends were trimmed by 2 bases and 0 bases, with 11 bases remaining between them. Germline V CDR1 and CDR2: MNHNS, SASEGT. The CDR3 spans 16 residues. CDR3: CASSERRESSYNEQFF. The CDR3 DNA sequence: TGTGCCAGCAGTGAAAGACGGGAGAGCTCCTACAATGAGCAGTTCTTC.

This clone was found a few times. The gene calls are TRBV2 and TRBJ1-6; 8 nucleotides line up with TRBD1. Germline V CDR1 and CDR2: SNHLY, FYNNEI. V shed 6 bases, J shed 10 bases, and the junction held 5 bases outside the gene matches. The CDR3 covers 13 residues. The CDR3 region is CASRETGDSPLHF. DNA for the CDR3: TGTGCCAGCAGGGAGACAGGGGACTCACCCCTCCACTTT.

The chain employs TRBV5-4 and TRBJ1-1, with TRBD1 matching 8 bases. V lost 4 bases and J lost 4; bases outside the gene matches: 9. The germline CDR1 and CDR2 sequences are SGHNT and YYREEE (reference sequence). This CDR3 has 15 amino acids. Here the CDR3 DNA reads TGTGCCAGCAGCGACAGGGGACTCGGTGGCACTGAAGCTTTCTTT. This encodes CASSDRGLGGTEAFF.